This TCR beta chain was documented in a study of regulatory T cells in long-lasting Graves disease. Whole-study results and caveats: It was possible that the small sample size reduced accuracy.

The time point here: newly diagnosed GD, antithyroid drugs for less than 3 months. The authors made the TCR library using RNA they extracted from PBMCs. This CDR3 contains 16 residues. The V end lost 2 bases, the J end lost 1 base, and 14 bases lay between the germline ends. The germline V gene has CDR1 MNHEY and CDR2 SVGEGT. Arm-PCR of CDR3 regions and iRepertoire HTBI primers were the basis on which TCR beta libraries were built. Original processing methods: Identified across the samples were around 62 TRBV segments and approximately 14 TRBJ segments. Each CDR3 protein is one row after TCRdb ran MiXCR on the multiplex PCR reads. TCRdb's processing, not the study's, gives the V and J calls here. The data show hundreds of thousands of distinct CDR3 sequences, around 15% seen once. The sample holds a few counts of this clonotype. Antigen: not known. The sample was also linked to a second study, of T cells in Graves' hyperthyroidism and ophthalmopathy.

The rearrangement links TRBV6-2 or TRBV6-3 to TRBJ1-2; D perhaps matches TRBD1 (6 bases). This material consisted of peripheral blood mononuclear cells (PBMCs), taken at new diagnosis, from a patient treated with antithyroid drugs. The source of this sequence is a woman aged 40-60 years with Graves disease. The CDR3 nucleotides read TGTGCCAGCAGTTACGAGCGTACAGGGAATAACTATGGCTACACCTTC. Translating it yields CASSYERTGNNYGYTF.